This paragraph covers one T cell receptor beta chain sequence. Many counts were recorded for this clonotype. The target of this receptor is not known. The record has no base qualities; no much larger clone is one base away. The library was prepared using PCR. Sequencing was performed on an Illumina HiSeq 2500. To normalize quantification of the TCRbeta repertoire, the TCR libraries were built with molecular barcoding that relied on unique molecular identifiers. TCRdb applied fastp at Q25 and MiXCR to the public reads, then kept only in-frame beta chains. Rows are combined by CDR3 protein, so each entry shows the most common genes and DNA. Within this sample are around 600,000 distinct CDR3 sequences, with roughly 17% of them counted one time only. Of the sample, approximately 1% is held by the ten largest clones. This sample is drawn from a study of T-cell reconstitution after alpha-beta-depleted transplantation in children (dated by TCRdb to 2016 to 2017). For the study in its entirety: T-cell immune reconstitution after TCRalphabeta/CD19-depleted allogeneic hematopoietic cell transplantation in children was quantitatively tracked in the study by means of TCR repertoire profiling.

CDR3 length: 14 amino acids, cysteine to phenylalanine. Only the CDR3 DNA stays, 42 bases, in frame from base 1. V and J lose 0 bases and 3 bases, and a span of 9 bases separates them. CDR1 and CDR2 are read off the germline V gene (reference sequence) as DFQATT and SNEGSKA. The V and J genes are TRBV20-1 and TRBJ2-4, and possibly TRBD1, on 6 matching bases. The specimen comprised PBMCs from the stem cell graft donor, sampled from the stem cell graft. The origin of this receptor is a human donor who donated a stem cell graft to a child with acute myeloid leukemia. The CDR3 is CSAREGGVKNIQYF. The nucleotides are TGCAGTGCTAGAGAAGGGGGAGTCAAAAACATTCAGTACTTC.